This T cell receptor (beta chain) derives from a study of T cells in tuberculosis. Germline CDR1 is SGHNT and CDR2 is YYREEE (reference sequence). The CDR3 covers 15 residues. V was clipped by 4 bases and J by 4 bases, with 17 bases between them. Thawed, overnight-rested PBMC were stained with GMM-loaded CD1B tetramer, viability dye and anti-CD3, then sorted. C32 glucose monomycolate from Rhodococcus equi was loaded onto the CD1B tetramers. PBMC for tetramer sorting were first depleted of CD14-expressing monocytes. About 94,000 tetramer-negative cells were sorted from each donor. Chain pairing is unknown; alpha and beta were sequenced separately. The data were produced by immunoSEQ multiplex PCR, yet TCRdb's version contains in-frame clones alone and is incomplete. The sample lists 88,000 or so clones; just over 90% were seen once.

Sequenced material: CD1b-GMM tetramer-negative cells sorted from PBMCs. The receptor's source is an adult woman with latent tuberculosis. The rearrangement links TRBV5-4 to TRBJ1-2; TRBD1 is a possible D gene (6 bases). CDR3 nucleotides: TGTGCCAGCAGCCCCTCTCAACAGGGCCCCTATGGCTACACCTTC. Translating gives CASSPSQQGPYGYTF.